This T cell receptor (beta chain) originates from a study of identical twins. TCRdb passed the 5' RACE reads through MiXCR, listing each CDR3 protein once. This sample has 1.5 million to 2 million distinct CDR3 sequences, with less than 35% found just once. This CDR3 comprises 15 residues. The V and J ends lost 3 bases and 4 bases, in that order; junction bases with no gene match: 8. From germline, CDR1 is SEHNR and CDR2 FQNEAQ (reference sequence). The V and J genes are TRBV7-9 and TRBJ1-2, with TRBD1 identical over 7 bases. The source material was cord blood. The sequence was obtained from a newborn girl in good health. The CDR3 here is CASSLGTQGSYGYTF. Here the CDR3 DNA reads TGTGCCAGCAGCTTGGGCACACAGGGGTCCTATGGCTACACCTTC. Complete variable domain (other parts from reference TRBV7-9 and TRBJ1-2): DTGVSQNPRHKITKRGQNVTFRCDPISEHNRLYWYRQTLGQGPEFLTYFQNEAQLEKSRLLSDRFSAERPKGSFSTLEIQRTEQGDSAMYLCASSLGTQGSYGYTFGSGTRLTVV.